These T cell receptor beta chains were read from a single sample in a study of radiotherapy plus CTLA-4 blockade in lung cancer. Repertoires were generated with immunoSEQ multiplex PCR, while TCRdb's copy carries only in-frame clones and drops some. Here the sample spans tens of thousands of clones, 70% to 80% being singletons. The source was peripheral blood, collected from a patient treated with radiotherapy plus ipilimumab. These receptors all stem from a human donor with non-small cell lung cancer who had a complete response to radiotherapy plus ipilimumab. Each CDR3 is given with its conserved first and last residue. The D gene is left open where the match is weak. Rows give clone size only sometimes, using once, few, many, or a class for an expanded clone.

D: .
J: TRBJ1-5
size: .
V: TRBV7-2
length: 14
DNA: TGTGCCAGCAGCTTAATAGGGGTCAATCAGCCCCAGCATTTT
CDR3: CASSLIGVNQPQHF

D: TRBD1
J: TRBJ1-5
size: .
V: TRBV6-5
length: 15
DNA: TGTGCCAGCAGGCCGACAGGGTTGATGAATCAGCCCCAGCATTTT
CDR3: CASRPTGLMNQPQHF

D: .
J: TRBJ1-2
size: .
V: TRBV30
length: 14
DNA: TGTGCCTGGGCCCCGCCACAGCGGGGTTTGGGCTACACCTTC
CDR3: CAWAPPQRGLGYTF

D: .
J: TRBJ1-1
size: .
V: TRBV18
length: 13
DNA: TGTGCCAGCTCACCTAACGGGGACACTGAAGCTTTCTTT
CDR3: CASSPNGDTEAFF

D: TRBD1
J: TRBJ1-2
size: .
V: TRBV4-3
length: 14
DNA: TGCGCCAGCAGCCAAGCAGGGGGCGCATATGGCTACACCTTC
CDR3: CASSQAGGAYGYTF

D: TRBD1
J: TRBJ1-4
size: .
V: TRBV2
length: 15
DNA: TGTGCCAGCAGGGCCACAGGGGCCGTTAATGAAAAACTGTTTTTT
CDR3: CASRATGAVNEKLFF

D: TRBD1
J: TRBJ2-1
size: once
V: TRBV7-2
length: 16
DNA: TGTGCCAGCAGCCAGGGGGGACAGGATTACTACAATGAGCAGTTCTTC
CDR3: CASSQGGQDYYNEQFF

D: .
J: TRBJ2-1
size: .
V: TRBV15
length: 18
DNA: TGTGCCACCAGCAGAGATCGCAGGGGCGGGAGCTCCTACAATGAGCAGTTCTTC
CDR3: CATSRDRRGGSSYNEQFF

D: .
J: TRBJ1-4
size: once
V: TRBV6-5
length: 15
DNA: TGTGCCAGCAGTTACTCGGTACGCGGTAATGAAAAACTGTTTTTT
CDR3: CASSYSVRGNEKLFF

D: .
J: TRBJ1-1
size: .
V: TRBV2
length: 14
DNA: TGTGCCAGCAGTCCAGGAGGGTCGAACACTGAAGCTTTCTTT
CDR3: CASSPGGSNTEAFF

D: .
J: TRBJ1-2
size: .
V: TRBV30
length: 15
DNA: TGTGCCTGGTTCGGGAATCGACGACTCTCATATGGCTACACCTTC
CDR3: CAWFGNRRLSYGYTF

D: TRBD1
J: TRBJ1-6
size: .
V: TRBV6-6
length: 15
DNA: TGTGCCAGCACTCGACAGGGGGCTTCGAATTCACCCCTCCACTTT
CDR3: CASTRQGASNSPLHF

D: .
J: TRBJ1-2
size: once
V: TRBV30
length: 12
DNA: TGTGCCTGGAACGGGGGGGGATATGGCTACACCTTC
CDR3: CAWNGGGYGYTF

D: .
J: TRBJ1-1
size: .
V: TRBV18
length: 14
DNA: TGTGCCAGCTCCCCCCAAGGAGGGGTTGGGGAAGCTTTCTTT
CDR3: CASSPQGGVGEAFF

D: TRBD2
J: TRBJ2-1
size: .
V: TRBV29-1
length: 15
DNA: TGCAGCGTTGAACCTCGGACTAGCGGATACAATGAGCAGTTCTTC
CDR3: CSVEPRTSGYNEQFF

D: .
J: TRBJ1-5
size: .
V: TRBV18
length: 13
DNA: TGTGCCAGTGCACAGGAGTACAATCAGCCCCAGCATTTT
CDR3: CASAQEYNQPQHF

D: .
J: TRBJ1-2
size: .
V: TRBV4-3
length: 14
DNA: TGCGCCAGCAGCCAAGATAGGACTGACGAAGGCTACACCTTC
CDR3: CASSQDRTDEGYTF

D: .
J: TRBJ1-2
size: .
V: TRBV4-3
length: 13
DNA: TGCGCCAGCAGCCAAGGAGGGTACTATGGCTACACCTTC
CDR3: CASSQGGYYGYTF

D: .
J: TRBJ1-1
size: .
V: TRBV6-4
length: 15
DNA: TGTGCCAGCACCCGCGCAGGGAGGCATAACACTGAAGCTTTCTTT
CDR3: CASTRAGRHNTEAFF

D: .
J: TRBJ2-4
size: .
V: TRBV18
length: 13
DNA: TGTGCCAGCTCCCCCGGAGGGGAGACCATTCAGTACTTC
CDR3: CASSPGGETIQYF

D: .
J: TRBJ1-6
size: .
V: TRBV7-2
length: 16
DNA: TGTGCCAGCAGCCCCGGCGGGGGGCGGAATAATTCACCCCTCCACTTT
CDR3: CASSPGGGRNNSPLHF

D: TRBD1
J: TRBJ1-1
size: .
V: TRBV5-6
length: 14
DNA: TGTGCCAGCAGCTTCAGGGGGTTGAACACTGAAGCTTTCTTT
CDR3: CASSFRGLNTEAFF

D: .
J: TRBJ1-4
size: medium-sized
V: TRBV7-9
length: 16
DNA: TGTGCCAGCAGTTATTATGGAAGACAGCCCAATGAAAAACTGTTTTTT
CDR3: CASSYYGRQPNEKLFF

D: .
J: TRBJ1-6
size: .
V: TRBV13
length: 15
DNA: TGTGCCAGCAGCATGGGAAGGGGGACCGGCTCACCCCTCCACTTT
CDR3: CASSMGRGTGSPLHF

D: TRBD2
J: TRBJ2-7
size: .
V: TRBV7-9
length: 14
DNA: TGTGCCAGCAGCCCGGGACTAGCGGGGAGCGAGCAGTACTTC
CDR3: CASSPGLAGSEQYF

D: .
J: TRBJ1-1
size: .
V: TRBV6-5
length: 15
DNA: TGTGCCAGCAAACGGGAGGGCTCCAAGAACACTGAAGCTTTCTTT
CDR3: CASKREGSKNTEAFF

D: .
J: TRBJ1-4
size: .
V: TRBV19
length: 15
DNA: TGTGCCACCAACCTACGGAGCGGGGTCAATGAAAAACTGTTTTTT
CDR3: CATNLRSGVNEKLFF

D: .
J: TRBJ1-2
size: .
V: TRBV5-1
length: 14
DNA: TGCGCCAGCAGCTTGGGGACACCTAACTATGGCTACACCTTC
CDR3: CASSLGTPNYGYTF

D: .
J: TRBJ2-6
size: .
V: TRBV30
length: 16
DNA: TGTGCCTGGAGTTCGGCGACAGTCTCTGGGGCCAACGTCCTGACTTTC
CDR3: CAWSSATVSGANVLTF

D: .
J: TRBJ1-3
size: .
V: TRBV15
length: 15
DNA: TGTGCCACCAGCAGAGTTCAGGGCTCTGGAAACACCATATATTTT
CDR3: CATSRVQGSGNTIYF